This T cell receptor beta chain was profiled in a study of T-cell reconstitution after alpha-beta-depleted transplantation in children. Study results and caveats: Certain patients had high TCRbeta diversity at day 60, and it came from recipient T cells and thymic progenitors that survived. Reportedly, only several hundred clones from non-depleted graft cells drove alpha-beta T-cell counts at about two months. By one year post-transplant, T-cell counts and diversity largely arose from T cells that were newly produced.

In its sample, this clonotype was seen many times. What it binds is unknown. Germline CDR1 SGHTA, CDR2 FQGNSA. The CDR3 spans 14 residues. Trimming took 5 bases from V and 5 from J; bases not matched to a gene: 2. TCRbeta library preparation incorporated unique molecular identifiers. Each CDR3 protein is one row after TCRdb ran MiXCR on the PCR reads. The table shows about 130,000 distinct CDR3 sequences, with roughly 10% occurring only once. The chain is built from TRBV7-2 and TRBJ2-1; 11 bases line up with TRBD1. Sequencing used PBMCs, mostly from graft donor cells, obtained 180 days after TCRalphabeta/CD19-depleted stem cell transplant. The source is a girl in the first two years of life who had a stem cell transplant for combined immunodeficiency, so the T cells may come from the graft donor. The CDR3 spells CASSADRGHNEQFF. The CDR3 bases are TGTGCCAGCAGCGCGGACAGGGGGCACAATGAGCAGTTCTTC.